This TCR beta chain is from a study of siplizumab effects on memory and regulatory T cells. Study conclusions and caveats: The authors mapped only a minor fraction of alloreactive clones to unstimulated subsets. Some alloreactive sequences were traceable to unstimulated CD4+ memory cells, and siplizumab significantly reduced them.

The CDR3 spans 15 residues. Trimming cost V 0 bases and J 4 bases, with 13 bases left between them. The germline V gene has CDR1 SGHRS and CDR2 YFSETQ. A remark on this clone: Its antigen is not known.

TCRdb keeps only in-frame clones here, not all; method: immunoSEQ multiplex PCR. The repertoire holds some 100,000 clones, with 94% as singletons. This sequence joins TRBV5-1 and TRBJ1-2; D ambiguous. The source of this sequence is a human donor in good health. The specimen sequenced was Tregs sorted from blood. CDR3 sequence (DNA): TGCGCCAGCAGCTTGGCGTCAGGTCCTGTCTATGGCTACACCTTC. Its translation is CASSLASGPVYGYTF.